This entry lists 22 T cell receptor beta chains sequenced from one sample in a study of prognosis after radiotherapy for stage I lung cancer. By two-round multiplex PCR, the TCR beta CDR3 was amplified from genomic DNA. TRBV and TRBJ genes each had their own specific primers in first-round PCR. MiXCR, run by TCRdb on the multiplex PCR reads, gives a single entry per CDR3 protein. The sample has approximately 30,000 distinct CDR3 sequences, 35% to 45% seen once. The sequencing here drew on PBMCs, taken before or after stereotactic body radiation therapy (not recorded which). These receptors were obtained from a donor older than 45 with non-small cell lung cancer.

This clonotype was seen repeatedly, ten times or more. Since the CDR3 does not end with the conserved phenylalanine or tryptophan, this likely comes from a read error. V and J are TRBV2 and TRBJ1-1; D uncertain. CDR3 size: 13 residues. Trimming left V 7 bases short and J 0 bases short, with 9 bases between. CDR1 and CDR2 (germline): SNHLY, FYNNEI. The CDR3: CASKPYVNTEAFL. CDR3 nucleotides: TGTGCCAGCAAACCATACGTGAACACTGAAGCTTTCCTT.

CDR3 loop: CASSDRSLEAFF. CDR3 in DNA: TGTGCCAGCAGTGACCGTTCACTCGAAGCTTTCTTT. The genes are TRBV2 and TRBJ1-1; D not certain. This CDR3 comprises 12 residues. Germline V gene sequence: CDR1 SNHLY, CDR2 FYNNEI. Trimming shortened V by 3 bases and J by 8 bases, and 10 bases separated the two germline ends.

The chain carries TRBV27 and TRBJ2-3; tentative D call: TRBD1 (5 bases). Germline V lookup: CDR1 MNHEY, CDR2 SMNVEV (reference sequence). V was pared by 4 bases and J by 4 bases, with 24 bases between. The CDR3 contains 18 residues. CDR3 bases: TGTGCCAGCAGTTCCTCCTATGGTGGAAGCTTGGGGCCAGATACGCAGTATTTT. It codes for CASSSSYGGSLGPDTQYF.

The chain carries TRBV28 and TRBJ1-5; the D gene is possibly TRBD1 (5 bases). Trimming cost V 6 bases and J 2 bases, with 17 bases left between them. The germline V gene encodes CDR1 MDHEN and CDR2 SYDVKM. The CDR3 has 16 residues. Here the CDR3 reads CASSALGVWGNQPQHF. The DNA for the CDR3 is TGTGCCAGCAGCGCCCTGGGGGTTTGGGGCAATCAGCCCCAGCATTTT.

With respect to this clonotype: The conserved phenylalanine or tryptophan is not found at the CDR3 terminus, so this likely reflects a read error. The chain employs TRBV6-1 and TRBJ2-1; 8 bases match TRBD2. V lost 5 bases to trimming and J lost 7 bases; unmatched junction nucleotides: 10. CDR3 length: 15 residues. From germline, CDR1 is MNHNS and CDR2 SASEGT. CDR3 in DNA: TGTGCCAGCAGTCCTGTTGACGGGGGGGCAAATGAGCAGTTCTTA. Encoded protein: CASSPVDGGANEQFL.

In its sample, this clonotype was seen many times. The V and J genes are TRBV20-1 and TRBJ2-7, with 7 nucleotides matching TRBD2. J was trimmed by 2 bases and V by 0 bases; bases with no gene match: 10. The germline V gene encodes CDR1 DFQATT and CDR2 SNEGSKA (reference sequence). The CDR3 totals 16 residues. The CDR3 spells CSARDLSSGDTYEQYF. The DNA for the CDR3 is TGCAGTGCTAGAGATCTCTCGAGCGGGGATACCTACGAGCAGTACTTC.

The rearrangement links TRBV4-2 to TRBJ2-5; 7 nucleotides line up with TRBD2. The J segment lost 9 bases and the V segment lost 0 bases, leaving 4 bases of the junction unmatched. This CDR3 has 13 amino acids. Germline V gene sequence: CDR1 LGHNA, CDR2 YNFKEQ. The CDR3 here is CASSQDPRGAQYF. CDR3 nucleotides: TGTGCCAGCAGCCAAGATCCCCGGGGGGCCCAGTACTTC.

Points on this clonotype: The germline gene is not matched at one end of the junction; a read error may be the cause. This chain uses TRBV6-2 or TRBV6-3 with TRBJ1-2; 7 nucleotides match TRBD1. The CDR3 contains 14 residues. CDR1 MNHEY and CDR2 SVGEGT come from the germline V gene. The CDR3 region is CASRPTTGNYGYTF. The CDR3 region has the DNA TGTGCCAGCAGGCCTACGACAGGGAACTATGGCTACACATTC.

As for this clonotype: This probably arose from a read error, given a far larger clone one base away. The rearrangement joins TRBV6-4 to TRBJ2-3; 10 bases match TRBD2. The junction had 18 bases not matched to a gene; V was cut back by 6 bases and J by 0 bases. Germline V gene sequence: CDR1 MRHNA, CDR2 SNTAGT. This CDR3 is built from 20 residues. DNA of the CDR3: TGTGCCAGCAGGCCCTTGGTACTAGCGGGAACCGGAACTAGCACAGATACGCAGTATTTT. This codes for CASRPLVLAGTGTSTDTQYF.

In this sample, this clonotype turned up many times. This sequence joins TRBV2 and TRBJ2-6; TRBD1 is a possible D gene (6 bases). The CDR3 is made up of 15 amino acids. Looked up from germline, CDR1 is SNHLY and CDR2 is FYNNEI. The V end was cut by 4 bases, the J end by 3 bases, with 10 bases between. The CDR3 bases are TGTGCCAGCAGTGGAGGACAGTTTGGGGCCAACGTCCTGACTTTC. Translated: CASSGGQFGANVLTF.

The chain is built from TRBV27 and TRBJ2-7; 8 bases agree with TRBD1. This CDR3 has 16 residues. Germline V gene sequence: CDR1 MNHEY, CDR2 SMNVEV (reference sequence). The ends lost 7 bases at V and 0 bases at J; junction bases unmatched: 11. CDR3 bases: TGTGCCAGCATCTATCTCCTCGGACAGGGCTCCTACGAGCAGTACTTC. Protein sequence: CASIYLLGQGSYEQYF.

There are a few counts of this clonotype. This sequence joins TRBV5-4 and TRBJ2-1; D uncertain. Trimming removed 1 base at V and 8 bases at J, with 7 bases between. Germline CDR1 is SGHNT and CDR2 is YYREEE (reference sequence). The CDR3 is 12 residues long. Written as DNA, the CDR3 is TGTGCCAGCAGCTTGTCTGTTGATGAGCAGTTCTTC. It encodes CASSLSVDEQFF.

This clonotype was recorded many times. V is TRBV9 and J is TRBJ2-1, with 13 positions matching TRBD2. V trimming: 1 base; J trimming: 8 bases; junction bases outside the gene matches: 12. Germline values: CDR1 SGDLS, CDR2 YYNGEE. The length of the CDR3 is 18 residues. The DNA for the CDR3 is TGTGCCAGCAGCGTATCCAACCCCGGACTAGCGGGAGAAGATGAGCAGTTCTTC. Translating it yields CASSVSNPGLAGEDEQFF. Full variable domain (remainder filled in from reference TRBV9 and TRBJ2-1): DSGVTQTPKHLITATGQRVTLRCSPRSGDLSVYWYQQSLDQGLQFLIQYYNGEERAKGNILERFSAQQFPDLHSELNLSSLELGDSALYFCASSVSNPGLAGEDEQFFGPGTRLTVL.

On this clonotype itself: With only one base between it and a far larger clone, this is likely a read error. The chain combines TRBV6-6 with TRBJ1-1; D is unresolved. This CDR3 spans 14 amino acids. The V and J ends lost 2 bases and 4 bases respectively, with 11 bases between them. Germline-derived CDR1 and CDR2 are MNHNY and SVGAGI (reference sequence). The CDR3 coding sequence is TGTGCCAGCAGTTACAGCCCCTGTATCACTGAAGCTTTCTTT. Amino acid sequence: CASSYSPCITEAFF.

V gene TRBV18 combines with J gene TRBJ1-4; unclear D gene. Trimming shortened V by 4 bases and J by 2 bases, and 8 bases separated the two germline ends. Germline CDR1 is KGHSH and CDR2 is LQKENI. The CDR3 covers 14 residues. The CDR3 region is CASSQTVTNEKLFF. The CDR3 coding sequence is TGTGCCAGCTCACAGACGGTCACTAATGAAAAACTGTTTTTT. Together with reference TRBV18 and TRBJ1-4, the CDR3 gives the full variable domain: NAGVMQNPRHLVRRRGQEARLRCSPMKGHSHVYWYRQLPEEGLKFMVYLQKENIIDESGMPKERFSAEFPKEGPSILRIQQVVRGDSAAYFCASSQTVTNEKLFFGSGTQLSVL.

This clonotype has ten or more counts. The chain employs TRBV19 and TRBJ1-2; D is possibly TRBD1 (5 bases). Trimming took off 1 base at V and 7 bases at J, with 13 bases between the two ends. The CDR3 is made up of 14 amino acids. Per germline, CDR1 LNHDA and CDR2 SQIVND (reference sequence). The CDR3 DNA is TGTGCCAGTAGTATAGCAGCCTTCGGGGCTGGCTACACCTTC. Encoded protein: CASSIAAFGAGYTF.

This clonotype was seen a single time. V and J are TRBV30 and TRBJ2-3; 8 nucleotides agree with TRBD1. Germline CDR1 reads GTSNPN; CDR2 reads SVGIG (reference sequence). This CDR3 comprises 16 residues. V lost 3 bases, J lost 3 bases, and 11 bases stayed unmatched. Here the CDR3 reads CAWSGGTGGRTDTQYF. CDR3 DNA: TGTGCCTGGAGCGGTGGGACAGGAGGGAGGACAGATACGCAGTATTTT.

By frequency in the sample, this clonotype is medium-sized. CDR3 residues: CASTDRKQGAVYEQYF. The CDR3 bases are TGTGCCAGCACCGACCGAAAACAGGGAGCCGTCTACGAGCAGTACTTC. The V gene is TRBV28, the J gene TRBJ2-7, with a possible D match to TRBD1 (6 bases). The length of the CDR3 is 16 residues. CDR1 MDHEN and CDR2 SYDVKM come from the germline V gene. The ends were cut back, 7 bases at V and 3 bases at J, with 22 bases in the middle.

This clonotype was seen ten or more times. The chain carries TRBV11-1 and TRBJ1-2; TRBD1 matches at 7 bases. Germline CDR1 reads SGHAT; CDR2 reads FQDESV (reference sequence). This CDR3 is 12 amino acids long. The trim removed 3 bases at V and 8 bases at J, leaving 3 bases unmatched. For the CDR3, the DNA is TGTGCCAGCAGCTTCCGACAGGGCGGCTACACCTTC. Its protein is CASSFRQGGYTF.

V and J are TRBV19 and TRBJ1-1; D not resolved. V lost 10 bases and J lost 4, with 13 bases in between. The CDR3 sequence is 12 residues long. In germline, CDR1 is LNHDA, CDR2 SQIVND (reference sequence). The CDR3 bases are TGTGCCACCCGGGCGGGGATCACTGAAGCTTTCTTT. Translating it yields CATRAGITEAFF.

This chain connects TRBV12-3 or TRBV12-4 to TRBJ2-3; TRBD2 matches at 9 bases. V was pared by 4 bases and J by 1 base, with 0 bases of the junction left unmatched. The CDR3 length is 14 residues. As DNA, the CDR3 is TGTGCCAGCAGTTCTAGCGGGGGCACAGATACGCAGTATTTT. Translated: CASSSSGGTDTQYF.

Of note for this clonotype: A far more abundant clone sits one base away, making this likely a read error. The chain has TRBV6-9 and TRBJ2-5; D is perhaps TRBD1 or TRBD2 (5 bases each). The germline gives CDR1 MNHGY, CDR2 SVAAGI. Trimming stripped 6 bases from V and 5 bases from J, with 19 bases between. The CDR3 extends over 15 amino acids. The CDR3 DNA is TGTGCCAGCAGCGATGGGTTAGGGGAGTGGGAGACCCAGTACTTC. Translated, it gives CASSDGLGEWETQYF.